Below, 30 T cell receptor beta chains from the same sample are listed, as sequenced in a study of long-term antiretroviral therapy in people with HIV. Run at survey level, the immunoSEQ assay was version v3.0. TCRdb keeps only in-frame clones here, not all; method: immunoSEQ multiplex PCR. The sample records some 15,000 clones, just under 80% being singletons. The sequenced sample was unsorted PBMCs, obtained more than 3.1 years after starting antiretroviral therapy. The origin of the receptors is a woman aged 40 to 50 with HIV.

The gene calls are TRBV5-6 and TRBJ2-7; D call uncertain. Germline V gene lookup returns CDR1 SGHDT and CDR2 YYEEEE. The CDR3 totals 13 residues. The V gene lost 2 bases and the J gene lost 1 base, with 7 bases spanning the gap. The CDR3 sequence: CASSFSGSYEQYF. CDR3 sequence (DNA): TGTGCCAGCAGCTTCTCAGGTTCCTACGAGCAGTACTTC.

The chain employs TRBV30 and TRBJ2-5, with a tentative D call TRBD2 (6 bases). This CDR3 is built from 11 residues. From germline, CDR1 is GTSNPN and CDR2 SVGIG (reference sequence). V lost 5 bases and J lost 5, with 9 bases in between. The CDR3 sequence is CAWGGLETQYF. The CDR3 DNA follows: TGTGCCTGGGGGGGACTGGAGACCCAGTACTTC.

V usage is TRBV18 and J usage is TRBJ1-1; no reliable D call. Germline loops: CDR1 KGHSH, CDR2 LQKENI. Trimming took 6 bases from V and 0 from J, leaving 14 bases between them. CDR3 length: 15 amino acids. Here the CDR3 DNA reads TGTGCCAGCTCGCCTTCGACGAGCATGAACACTGAAGCTTTCTTT. Residues: CASSPSTSMNTEAFF.

The chain uses TRBV27 and TRBJ1-2; 8 bases map to TRBD1. The germline CDR1 and CDR2 sequences are MNHEY and SMNVEV (reference sequence). V trimming: 5 bases; J trimming: 7 bases; junction bases outside the gene matches: 12. This CDR3 has 15 residues. The CDR3, as DNA: TGTGCCAGCAGTATCTCGACAGGGGAAATCGGTGGCTACACCTTC. Translation gives CASSISTGEIGGYTF.

This chain links TRBV10-3 with TRBJ1-4; D ambiguous. Per the germline V gene, CDR1 is ENHRY and CDR2 is SYGVKD. This CDR3 comprises 13 residues. Between the trimmed V and J ends, which lost 10 bases and 0 bases, there was a span of 9 bases. The CDR3 DNA sequence: TGTGCCACCCAGGTGGCAACTAATGAAAAACTGTTTTTT. Translating it yields CATQVATNEKLFF.

The rearrangement uses TRBV10-3 and TRBJ2-7; D might be TRBD1 (6 bases). This CDR3 has 14 residues. Trimming took off 0 bases at V and 5 bases at J, with 11 bases between the two ends. Looked up from germline, CDR1 is ENHRY and CDR2 is SYGVKD. In nucleotides, the CDR3 is TGTGCCATCAGTGAGTCCCGGGACATCAACGAGCAGTACTTC. It translates to CAISESRDINEQYF.

The chain carries TRBV18 and TRBJ1-1; a weak D match, TRBD1 (5 bases). This CDR3 comprises 17 residues. CDR1 is KGHSH and CDR2 is LQKENI in the germline V gene. The ends were cut back, 5 bases at V and 0 bases at J, with 19 bases in the middle. CDR3 in amino acids: CASSRRQREAMNTEAFF. The DNA of the CDR3 is TGTGCCAGCTCAAGGAGACAGCGAGAGGCCATGAACACTGAAGCTTTCTTT.

This clone is a singleton in its sample. The rearrangement uses TRBV27 and TRBJ2-3; D tentatively fits TRBD1 or TRBD2 (6 bases each). The germline V gene encodes CDR1 MNHEY and CDR2 SMNVEV (reference sequence). This CDR3 spans 16 amino acids. The V end lost 1 base, the J end lost 6 bases, and 17 bases lay between the germline ends. CDR3 sequence reads: CASSLFYPGATDTQYF. CDR3 bases: TGTGCCAGCAGTTTATTCTATCCGGGGGCCACGGATACGCAGTATTTT.

The chain couples TRBV2 to TRBJ1-1; D is possibly TRBD1 (5 bases). V gave up 4 bases and J gave up 5 bases, with 20 bases separating them. CDR1 is SNHLY, CDR2 FYNNEI, per germline. This CDR3 has 16 amino acids. The CDR3 loop is CASSGPSGTPGTEAFF. In DNA form, the CDR3 reads TGTGCCAGCAGTGGTCCGTCCGGGACGCCCGGGACTGAAGCTTTCTTT.

The chain combines TRBV5-4 with TRBJ1-1, with 7 bases matching TRBD1. Per the germline V gene, CDR1 is SGHNT and CDR2 is YYREEE (reference sequence). Trimming took 3 bases from V and 4 from J; bases not matched to a gene: 9. The CDR3 length is 15 residues. CDR3 nucleotide sequence: TGTGCCAGCAGCTCGGTGGACAGGACCCCCACTGAAGCTTTCTTT. Translated: CASSSVDRTPTEAFF.

The V call is TRBV25-1, the J call TRBJ1-6, with a tentative D call TRBD1 (5 bases). The germline V gene has CDR1 MGHDK and CDR2 SYGVNS. V was shortened by 6 bases and J by 6 bases, with 9 bases between the two germline ends. The CDR3 sequence is 13 residues long. CDR3 in amino acids: CASRAGGNSPLHF. The CDR3 bases are TGTGCCAGCAGGGCCGGGGGTAATTCACCCCTCCACTTT. Variable domain in full (rest from reference TRBV25-1 and TRBJ1-6): EADIYQTPRYLVIGTGKKITLECSQTMGHDKMYWYQQDPGMELHLIHYSYGVNSTEKGDLSSESTVSRIRTEHFPLTLESARPSHTSQYLCASRAGGNSPLHFGNGTRLTVT.

The gene calls are TRBV10-3 and TRBJ2-1; D might be TRBD1 (6 bases). This CDR3 comprises 13 residues. CDR1 is ENHRY and CDR2 is SYGVKD in the germline V gene. Between the trimmed V and J ends, which lost 4 bases and 5 bases, there was a span of 9 bases. CDR3 in amino acids: CAISAGQNNEQFF. The CDR3 DNA follows: TGTGCCATCAGTGCCGGACAGAACAATGAGCAGTTCTTC.

The V gene is TRBV28, the J gene TRBJ2-1; 7 positions match TRBD2. This CDR3 spans 17 amino acids. Germline CDR1 MDHEN, CDR2 SYDVKM. V shed 2 bases, J shed 5 bases, and the junction held 12 bases outside the gene matches. This CDR3 reads CASSLEYLSGEDNEQFF. CDR3 in DNA: TGTGCCAGCAGTTTAGAATATTTGAGCGGGGAAGACAATGAGCAGTTCTTC.

The chain recombines TRBV27 with TRBJ1-5; D not certain. The V gene's germline CDR1 is MNHEY and CDR2 SMNVEV (reference sequence). The CDR3 runs to 16 residues. The V gene lost 5 bases and the J gene lost 2 bases, with 16 bases spanning the gap. The CDR3 spells CASSRSGNQGNQPQHF. The CDR3 bases are TGTGCCAGCAGTCGGTCCGGGAACCAAGGCAATCAGCCCCAGCATTTT.

This rearrangement joins TRBV15 to TRBJ2-3; 13 nucleotides align to TRBD2. The CDR3 totals 19 residues. Per germline, CDR1 LNHNV and CDR2 YYDKDF (reference sequence). Losses at the gene ends were 0 bases for V and 0 bases for J; bases not matched to a gene: 6. CDR3 loop: CATSREAPGLAGSTDTQYF. CDR3 coding DNA: TGTGCCACCAGCAGAGAGGCCCCGGGACTAGCGGGGAGCACAGATACGCAGTATTTT. Looking up the rest from reference TRBV15 and TRBJ2-3 gives the full variable domain: DAMVIQNPRYQVTQFGKPVTLSCSQTLNHNVMYWYQQKSSQAPKLLFHYYDKDFNNEADTPDNFQSRRPNTSFCFLDIRSPGLGDTAMYLCATSREAPGLAGSTDTQYFGPGTRLTVL.

The CDR3 DNA is TGTGCCAGCAGTGGGGGGTATGGCTACACCTTC. Translation gives CASSGGYGYTF. The rearrangement joins TRBV6-5 to TRBJ1-2, with D possibly matching TRBD1 (5 bases). From germline, CDR1 is MNHEY and CDR2 SVGAGI. The CDR3 runs 11 residues. Trimming stripped 5 bases from V and 5 bases from J, with 6 bases between.

The chain joins TRBV19 to TRBJ1-5; D ambiguous. The ends were cut back, 5 bases at V and 3 bases at J, with 11 bases in the middle. The CDR3 is 14 residues long. Per the germline V gene, CDR1 is LNHDA and CDR2 is SQIVND (reference sequence). CDR3 loop: CASSAGRINQPQHF. The CDR3 nucleotides read TGTGCCAGTAGTGCCGGACGGATCAATCAGCCCCAGCATTTT.

This clone is classed as medium-sized. V gene TRBV6-5 combines with J gene TRBJ1-6, with D perhaps TRBD1 (5 bases). The germline V gene has CDR1 MNHEY and CDR2 SVGAGI. This CDR3 comprises 12 residues. The V gene lost 6 bases and the J gene lost 10 bases, with 10 bases spanning the gap. The CDR3: CASRQGGSPLHF. The CDR3 DNA reads TGTGCCAGCAGGCAGGGAGGGTCACCCCTCCACTTT.

There are a few counts of this clone. The rearrangement uses TRBV4-1 and TRBJ2-7, with D possibly matching TRBD1 (6 bases). Trimming stripped 5 bases from V and 1 base from J, with 15 bases between. The CDR3 length is 15 residues. Per germline, CDR1 MGHRA and CDR2 YSYEKL. The CDR3 DNA follows: TGCGCCAGCAGCTTCCAGCCAGGGGATTCCTACGAGCAGTACTTC. Amino acids: CASSFQPGDSYEQYF.

This clone was picked up a small number of times. The chain links TRBV5-4 to TRBJ2-5; 11 nucleotides line up with TRBD2. V lost 3 bases, J lost 4 bases, and 8 bases stayed unmatched. CDR3 size: 16 residues. The germline gives CDR1 SGHNT, CDR2 YYREEE (reference sequence). In nucleotides, the CDR3 is TGTGCCAGCAGCTCGCCGGGACTAGCGGCCGGAGAGACCCAGTACTTC. It yields the protein CASSSPGLAAGETQYF.

The chain has TRBV6-6 and TRBJ2-1; D gene uncertain. This CDR3 region has 14 residues. Germline values: CDR1 MNHNY, CDR2 SVGAGI (reference sequence). V was clipped by 5 bases and J by 7 bases, with 15 bases between them. The CDR3 DNA is TGTGCCAGCAGTCCATCTGGTGGAGTGAATGAGCAGTTCTTC. Translation: CASSPSGGVNEQFF.

V and J are TRBV5-1 and TRBJ2-3, with a possible D match to TRBD1 (5 bases). V was shortened by 0 bases and J by 4 bases, with 12 bases between the two germline ends. The germline V gene encodes CDR1 SGHRS and CDR2 YFSETQ. CDR3 length: 15 residues. The CDR3 region is CASSLEGRDPDTQYF. As DNA, the CDR3 is TGCGCCAGCAGCTTGGAGGGGCGCGACCCAGATACGCAGTATTTT.

The chain links TRBV5-8 to TRBJ1-4; 7 bases line up with TRBD1. The ends lost 0 bases at V and 3 bases at J; junction bases unmatched: 5. The CDR3 is 16 amino acids. Germline V CDR1 and CDR2: SGHTS, YDEGEE. CDR3 sequence reads: CASSLVQGRPNEKLFF. For the CDR3, the DNA is TGTGCCAGCAGCTTGGTACAGGGGAGGCCTAATGAAAAACTGTTTTTT.

The V call is TRBV5-1, the J call TRBJ2-5; TRBD2 aligns across 9 bases. Per germline, CDR1 SGHRS and CDR2 YFSETQ. V dropped 10 bases and J dropped 1; count of bases not matched to a gene: 17. This CDR3 is 17 amino acids long. CDR3 in amino acids: CASGLAGGFMLQETQYF. CDR3 DNA sequence: TGCGCCTCGGGTCTGGCGGGGGGGTTCATGCTCCAAGAGACCCAGTACTTC.

This rearrangement joins TRBV7-9 to TRBJ1-2; possibly TRBD1 for D (6 bases). The CDR3 is made up of 15 amino acids. Germline-derived CDR1 and CDR2 are SEHNR and FQNEAQ (reference sequence). The ends were cut back, 4 bases at V and 2 bases at J, with 14 bases in the middle. CDR3 DNA: TGTGCCAGCAGCTCCCCCCAGGGGACCAACTATGGCTACACCTTC. Translating gives CASSSPQGTNYGYTF.

The chain combines TRBV10-3 with TRBJ2-7; no clear D. Germline V gene lookup returns CDR1 ENHRY and CDR2 SYGVKD. The CDR3 length is 11 residues. V dropped 5 bases and J dropped 3 bases, with 5 bases sitting between them. CDR3 sequence: CAISQSYEQYF. The CDR3 bases are TGTGCCATCAGTCAAAGCTACGAGCAGTACTTC.

A few counts support this clone. The chain is built from TRBV6-6 and TRBJ1-4; no definite D call. Germline CDR1 reads MNHNY; CDR2 reads SVGAGI (reference sequence). The V gene lost 5 bases and the J gene lost 5 bases, with 18 bases spanning the gap. The CDR3 loop spans 16 amino acids. The CDR3 bases are TGTGCCAGCAGTAATGCGCAGACCGTCCCAAATGAAAAACTGTTTTTT. Translation: CASSNAQTVPNEKLFF.

This clone appeared a single time. This sequence joins TRBV10-2 and TRBJ2-3; a weak D match, TRBD2 (6 bases). The CDR3 runs to 13 residues. The germline V and J ends were trimmed by 4 bases and 7 bases, with 12 bases remaining between them. Germline V gives CDR1 WSHSY, CDR2 SAAADI. This chain's CDR3 is CASSGVLANTQYF. CDR3 nucleotides: TGCGCCAGCAGTGGCGTTCTAGCGAATACGCAGTATTTT.

This chain links TRBV7-8 with TRBJ2-7; 9 positions agree with TRBD1. V lost 5 bases, J lost 2 bases, and 4 bases stayed unmatched. The germline gives CDR1 SGHVS, CDR2 FQNEAQ. There are 14 residues in the CDR3. CDR3 in DNA: TGTGCCAGCAGCCCGAGGACAGGGGCCTACGAGCAGTACTTC. The encoded protein is CASSPRTGAYEQYF.

The chain is built from TRBV25-1 and TRBJ2-2; TRBD1 aligns across 9 bases. The CDR3 length is 15 residues. From germline, CDR1 is MGHDK and CDR2 SYGVNS. V was pared by 3 bases and J by 5 bases, with 4 bases of the junction left unmatched. The CDR3: CASSERTGATGELFF. In DNA, the CDR3 is TGTGCCAGCAGTGAGAGGACAGGGGCAACCGGGGAGCTGTTTTTT.